These T cell receptor beta chains were read from a single sample in a study of cytomegalovirus exposure and HLA in healthy donors. Using immunoSEQ multiplex PCR, the repertoire was profiled, and TCRdb retains in-frame clones only, with some absent. Of around 140,000 clones listed, 65% to 85% are singletons. The sample consisted of PBMCs. The receptors were sampled from a middle-aged man in good health and CMV-seronegative. The CDR3 runs from the conserved cysteine through the conserved F or W. The order of the fields is CDR3 protein, CDR3 DNA, V gene, D gene, clone size, J gene. A D gene is named only where the DNA matches it firmly. Clone size appears in some rows only: once, few, many, or a class for an expanded clone.

CDR3 protein: CAISEPFRAPNTEAFF; CDR3 DNA: TGTGCCATCAGTGAGCCGTTCAGGGCCCCAAACACTGAAGCTTTCTTT; V gene: TRBV10-3; D gene: .; clone size: .; J gene: TRBJ1-1
CDR3 protein: CSYSLGTGNRGTQYF; CDR3 DNA: TGCAGCTACTCACTCGGGACGGGGAACCGGGGGACGCAGTACTTC; V gene: TRBV29-1; D gene: .; clone size: .; J gene: TRBJ2-7
CDR3 protein: CAWSAGTGSYEQYF; CDR3 DNA: TGTGCCTGGAGTGCCGGGACTGGCTCCTACGAGCAGTACTTC; V gene: TRBV30; D gene: .; clone size: .; J gene: TRBJ2-7
CDR3 protein: CASSLASANTGELFF; CDR3 DNA: TGTGCCAGCAGCTTGGCTTCAGCGAACACCGGGGAGCTGTTTTTT; V gene: TRBV5-8; D gene: .; clone size: .; J gene: TRBJ2-2
CDR3 protein: CAIRDIRTDTQYF; CDR3 DNA: TGTGCCATCAGAGACATAAGGACAGATACGCAGTATTTT; V gene: TRBV10-3; D gene: .; clone size: .; J gene: TRBJ2-3
CDR3 protein: CASSTPGNEQFF; CDR3 DNA: TGTGCCAGCAGTACACCAGGGAATGAGCAGTTCTTC; V gene: TRBV6-5; D gene: .; clone size: few; J gene: TRBJ2-1
CDR3 protein: CASSVGLEVNTEAFF; CDR3 DNA: TGTGCCAGCAGCGTAGGGTTAGAGGTGAACACTGAAGCTTTCTTT; V gene: TRBV9; D gene: .; clone size: .; J gene: TRBJ1-1
CDR3 protein: CASSLAEDRGPDTQYF; CDR3 DNA: TGTGCCAGCAGCTTGGCTGAGGACAGGGGACCAGATACGCAGTATTTT; V gene: TRBV5-6; D gene: TRBD1; clone size: .; J gene: TRBJ2-3
CDR3 protein: CASIGREDTGELFF; CDR3 DNA: TGTGCCAGCATAGGACGGGAGGACACCGGGGAGCTGTTTTTT; V gene: TRBV21-1; D gene: .; clone size: .; J gene: TRBJ2-2
CDR3 protein: CASSQGGQGELGAFF; CDR3 DNA: TGTGCCAGCAGCCAAGGAGGACAGGGGGAATTGGGCGCTTTCTTT; V gene: TRBV7-8; D gene: TRBD1; clone size: .; J gene: TRBJ1-1
CDR3 protein: CASSVERDTEAFF; CDR3 DNA: TGTGCCAGCAGCGTAGAGAGGGACACTGAAGCTTTCTTT; V gene: TRBV9; D gene: .; clone size: .; J gene: TRBJ1-1
CDR3 protein: CASSPVFFSGGPNTEAFF; CDR3 DNA: TGTGCCAGCTCACCGGTTTTCTTTTCGGGGGGCCCGAACACTGAAGCTTTCTTT; V gene: TRBV18; D gene: .; clone size: .; J gene: TRBJ1-1
CDR3 protein: CASSFSQGGNTIYF; CDR3 DNA: TGTGCCAGCAGCTTCTCACAGGGGGGAAACACCATATATTTT; V gene: TRBV7-2; D gene: TRBD1; clone size: .; J gene: TRBJ1-3
CDR3 protein: CASSLSGLLPVGGYTF; CDR3 DNA: TGTGCCAGCAGTTTGTCGGGACTGCTCCCCGTAGGCGGCTACACCTTC; V gene: TRBV28; D gene: .; clone size: .; J gene: TRBJ1-2
CDR3 protein: CASSLAPRGLADTQYF; CDR3 DNA: TGTGCCAGCAGCTTAGCCCCCAGGGGGTTAGCAGATACGCAGTATTTT; V gene: TRBV7-9; D gene: TRBD1; clone size: .; J gene: TRBJ2-3
CDR3 protein: CSVEDRTGTGSNYGYTF; CDR3 DNA: TGCAGCGTTGAAGATCGGACGGGGACAGGGAGCAACTATGGCTACACCTTC; V gene: TRBV29-1; D gene: TRBD1; clone size: .; J gene: TRBJ1-2